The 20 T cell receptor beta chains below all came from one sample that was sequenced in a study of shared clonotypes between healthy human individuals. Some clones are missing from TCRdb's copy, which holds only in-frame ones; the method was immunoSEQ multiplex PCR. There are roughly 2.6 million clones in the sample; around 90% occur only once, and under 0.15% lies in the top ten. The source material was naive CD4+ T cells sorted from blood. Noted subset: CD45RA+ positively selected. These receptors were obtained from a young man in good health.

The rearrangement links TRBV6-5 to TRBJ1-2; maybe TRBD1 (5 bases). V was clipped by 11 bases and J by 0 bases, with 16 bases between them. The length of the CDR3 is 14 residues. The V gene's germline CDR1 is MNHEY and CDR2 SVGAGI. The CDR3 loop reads CASRAGEANYGYTF. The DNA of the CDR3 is TGTGCCTCTAGGGCGGGGGAAGCTAACTATGGCTACACCTTC.

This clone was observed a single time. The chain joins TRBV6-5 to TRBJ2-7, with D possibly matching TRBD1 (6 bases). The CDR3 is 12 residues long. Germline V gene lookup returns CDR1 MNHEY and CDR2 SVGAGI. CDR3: CAAQGSSYEQYF. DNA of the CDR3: TGTGCTGCGCAGGGGAGCTCCTACGAGCAGTACTTC.

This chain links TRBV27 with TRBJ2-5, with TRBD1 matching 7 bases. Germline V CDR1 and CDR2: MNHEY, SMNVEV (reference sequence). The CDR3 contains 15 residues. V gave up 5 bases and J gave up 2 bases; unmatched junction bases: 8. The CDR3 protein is CASSEPGQPQETQYF. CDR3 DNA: TGTGCCAGCAGTGAACCGGGACAGCCGCAAGAGACCCAGTACTTC.

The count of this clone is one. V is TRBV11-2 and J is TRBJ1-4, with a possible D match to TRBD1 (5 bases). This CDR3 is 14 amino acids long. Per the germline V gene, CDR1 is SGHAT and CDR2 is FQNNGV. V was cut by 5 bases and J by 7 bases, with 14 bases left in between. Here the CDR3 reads CASSGHTTAEKLFF. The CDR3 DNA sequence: TGTGCCAGCAGCGGTCATACGACAGCTGAAAAACTGTTTTTT.

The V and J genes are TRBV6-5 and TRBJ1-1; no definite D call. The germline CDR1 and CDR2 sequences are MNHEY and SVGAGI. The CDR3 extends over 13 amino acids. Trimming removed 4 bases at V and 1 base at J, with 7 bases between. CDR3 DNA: TGTGCCAGCAGTTCATTTAAGAACACTGAAGCTTTCTTT. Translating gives CASSSFKNTEAFF.

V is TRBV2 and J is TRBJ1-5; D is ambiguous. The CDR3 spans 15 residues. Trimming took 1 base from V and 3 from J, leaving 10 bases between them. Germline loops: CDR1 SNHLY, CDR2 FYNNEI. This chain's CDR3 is CASSEEGINNQPQHF. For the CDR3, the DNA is TGTGCCAGCAGTGAAGAGGGAATCAACAATCAGCCCCAGCATTTT.

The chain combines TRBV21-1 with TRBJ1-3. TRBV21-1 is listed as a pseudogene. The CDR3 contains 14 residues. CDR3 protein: CASSIGPSGNTIYF. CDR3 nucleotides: TGTGCCAGCAGCATTGGACCTTCTGGAAACACCATATATTTT.

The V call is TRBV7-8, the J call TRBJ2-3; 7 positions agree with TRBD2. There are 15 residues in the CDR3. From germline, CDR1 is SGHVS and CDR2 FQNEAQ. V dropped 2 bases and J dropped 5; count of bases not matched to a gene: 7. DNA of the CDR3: TGTGCCAGCAGCTTAAGCGGGACCCTCGGAGATACGCAGTATTTT. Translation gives CASSLSGTLGDTQYF.

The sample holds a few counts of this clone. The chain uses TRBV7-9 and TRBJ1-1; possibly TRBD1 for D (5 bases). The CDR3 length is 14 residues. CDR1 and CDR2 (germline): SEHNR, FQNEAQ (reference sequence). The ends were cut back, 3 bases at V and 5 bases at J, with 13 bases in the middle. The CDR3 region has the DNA TGTGCCAGCAGCTTGTCCGGGGCAGAGACTGAAGCTTTCTTT. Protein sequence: CASSLSGAETEAFF.

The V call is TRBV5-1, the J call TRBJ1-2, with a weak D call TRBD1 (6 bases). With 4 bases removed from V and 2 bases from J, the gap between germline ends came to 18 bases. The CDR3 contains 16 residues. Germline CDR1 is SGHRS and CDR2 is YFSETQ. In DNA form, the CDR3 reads TGCGCCAGCAGCCTCACCCCGGGACATTTCAACTATGGCTACACCTTC. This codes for CASSLTPGHFNYGYTF. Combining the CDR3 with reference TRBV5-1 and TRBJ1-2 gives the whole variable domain KAGVTQTPRYLIKTRGQQVTLSCSPISGHRSVSWYQQTPGQGLQFLFEYFSETQRNKGNFPGRFSGRQFSNSRSEMNVSTLELGDSALYLCASSLTPGHFNYGYTFGSGTRLTVV.

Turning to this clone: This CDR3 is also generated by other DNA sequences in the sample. CDR3 sequence (DNA): TGCGCCAGCAGCGACAGGACAGGTTCTGGAAACACCATATATTTT. Translating gives CASSDRTGSGNTIYF. This chain joins TRBV5-1 and TRBJ1-3; 7 nucleotides line up with TRBD1. Trimming at V came to 4 bases and at J to 1 base, leaving 5 bases not matched to a gene. CDR1 SGHRS and CDR2 YFSETQ come from the germline V gene. This CDR3 spans 15 amino acids.

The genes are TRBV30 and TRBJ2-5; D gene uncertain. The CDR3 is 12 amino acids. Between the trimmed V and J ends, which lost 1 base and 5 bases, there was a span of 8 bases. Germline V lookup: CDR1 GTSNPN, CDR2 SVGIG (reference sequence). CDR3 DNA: TGTGCCTGGAGTGGGAGATTGGAGACCCAGTACTTC. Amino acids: CAWSGRLETQYF. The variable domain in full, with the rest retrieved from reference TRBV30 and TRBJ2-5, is SQTIHQWPATLVQPVGSPLSLECTVEGTSNPNLYWYRQAAGRGLQLLFYSVGIGQISSEVPQNLSASRPQDRQFILSSKKLLLSDSGFYLCAWSGRLETQYFGPGTRLLVL.

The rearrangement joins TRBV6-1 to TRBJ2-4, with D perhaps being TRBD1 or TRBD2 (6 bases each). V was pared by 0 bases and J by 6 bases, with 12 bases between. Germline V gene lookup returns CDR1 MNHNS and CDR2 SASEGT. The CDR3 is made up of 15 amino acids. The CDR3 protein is CASSEAWGARNIQYF. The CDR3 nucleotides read TGTGCCAGCAGTGAAGCGTGGGGGGCGCGAAACATTCAGTACTTC.

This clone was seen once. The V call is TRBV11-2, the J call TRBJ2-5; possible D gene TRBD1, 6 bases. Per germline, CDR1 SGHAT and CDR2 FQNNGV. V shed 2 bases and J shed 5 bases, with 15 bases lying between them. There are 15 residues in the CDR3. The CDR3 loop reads CASSLLQGSWETQYF. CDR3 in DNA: TGTGCCAGCAGCTTATTACAGGGTTCCTGGGAGACCCAGTACTTC. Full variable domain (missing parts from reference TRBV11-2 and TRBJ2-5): EAGVAQSPRYKIIEKRQSVAFWCNPISGHATLYWYQQILGQGPKLLIQFQNNGVVDDSQLPKDRFSAERLKGVDSTLKIQPAKLEDSAVYLCASSLLQGSWETQYFGPGTRLLVL.

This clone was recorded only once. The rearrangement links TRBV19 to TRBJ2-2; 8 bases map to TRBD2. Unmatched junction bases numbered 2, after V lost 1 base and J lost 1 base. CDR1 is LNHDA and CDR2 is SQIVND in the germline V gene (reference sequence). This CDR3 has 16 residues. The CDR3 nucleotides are TGTGCCAGTAGTATAGTTACTAGCGGGAACACCGGGGAGCTGTTTTTT. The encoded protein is CASSIVTSGNTGELFF.

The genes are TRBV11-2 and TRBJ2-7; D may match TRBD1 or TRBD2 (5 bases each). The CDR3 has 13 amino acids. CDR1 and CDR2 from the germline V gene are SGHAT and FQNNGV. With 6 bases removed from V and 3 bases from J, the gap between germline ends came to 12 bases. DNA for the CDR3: TGTGCCAGCAGTTCAGGGAGTCTCTACGAGCAGTACTTC. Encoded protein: CASSSGSLYEQYF.

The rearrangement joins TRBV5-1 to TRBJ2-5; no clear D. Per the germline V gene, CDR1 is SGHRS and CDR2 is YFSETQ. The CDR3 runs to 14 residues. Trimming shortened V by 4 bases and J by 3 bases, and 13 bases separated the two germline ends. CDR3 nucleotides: TGCGCCAGCAGCCCCGGCGACTGGAAAGAGACCCAGTACTTC. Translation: CASSPGDWKETQYF. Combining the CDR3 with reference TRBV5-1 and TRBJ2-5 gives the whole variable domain KAGVTQTPRYLIKTRGQQVTLSCSPISGHRSVSWYQQTPGQGLQFLFEYFSETQRNKGNFPGRFSGRQFSNSRSEMNVSTLELGDSALYLCASSPGDWKETQYFGPGTRLLVL.

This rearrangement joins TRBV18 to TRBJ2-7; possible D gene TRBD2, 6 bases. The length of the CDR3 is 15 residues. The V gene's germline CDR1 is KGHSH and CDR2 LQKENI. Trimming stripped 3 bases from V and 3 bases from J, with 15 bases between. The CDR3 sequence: CASSPGGTLIYEQYF. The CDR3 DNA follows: TGTGCCAGCTCACCCGGCGGGACGCTAATCTACGAGCAGTACTTC. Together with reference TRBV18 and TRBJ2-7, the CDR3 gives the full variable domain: NAGVMQNPRHLVRRRGQEARLRCSPMKGHSHVYWYRQLPEEGLKFMVYLQKENIIDESGMPKERFSAEFPKEGPSILRIQQVVRGDSAAYFCASSPGGTLIYEQYFGPGTRLTVT.

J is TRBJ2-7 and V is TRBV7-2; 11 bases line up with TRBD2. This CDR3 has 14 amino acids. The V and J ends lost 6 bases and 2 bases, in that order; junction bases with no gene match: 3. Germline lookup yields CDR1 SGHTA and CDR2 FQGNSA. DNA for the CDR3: TGTGCCAGCAGTACACTAGCGGGAGCCTACGAGCAGTACTTC. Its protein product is CASSTLAGAYEQYF.

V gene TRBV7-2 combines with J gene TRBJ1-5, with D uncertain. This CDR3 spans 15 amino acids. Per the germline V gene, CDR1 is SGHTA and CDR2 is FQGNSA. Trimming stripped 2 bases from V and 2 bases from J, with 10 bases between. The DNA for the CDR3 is TGTGCCAGCAGCTTAAGGGAGCGCGGCAATCAGCCCCAGCATTTT. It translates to CASSLRERGNQPQHF. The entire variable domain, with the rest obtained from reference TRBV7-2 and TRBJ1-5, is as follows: GAGVSQSPSNKVTEKGKDVELRCDPISGHTALYWYRQSLGQGLEFLIYFQGNSAPDKSGLPSDRFSAERTGGSVSTLTIQRTQQEDSAVYLCASSLRERGNQPQHFGDGTRLSIL.